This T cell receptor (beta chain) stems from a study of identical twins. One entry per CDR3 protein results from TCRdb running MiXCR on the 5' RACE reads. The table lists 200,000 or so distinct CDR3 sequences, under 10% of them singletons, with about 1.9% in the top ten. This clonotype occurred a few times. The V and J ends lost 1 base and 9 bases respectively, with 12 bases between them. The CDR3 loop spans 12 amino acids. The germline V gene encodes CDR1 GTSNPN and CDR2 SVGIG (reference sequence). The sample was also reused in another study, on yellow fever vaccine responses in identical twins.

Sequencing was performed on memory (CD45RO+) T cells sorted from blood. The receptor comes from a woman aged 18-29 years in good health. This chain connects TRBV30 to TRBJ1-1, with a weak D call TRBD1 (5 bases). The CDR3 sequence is CAWSASGTQAFF. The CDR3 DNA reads TGTGCCTGGAGTGCGTCTGGGACGCAAGCTTTCTTT. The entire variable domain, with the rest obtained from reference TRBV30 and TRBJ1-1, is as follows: SQTIHQWPATLVQPVGSPLSLECTVEGTSNPNLYWYRQAAGRGLQLLFYSVGIGQISSEVPQNLSASRPQDRQFILSSKKLLLSDSGFYLCAWSASGTQAFFGQGTRLTVV.